What follows are 20 T cell receptor beta chains derived from one specimen sequenced in a study of monozygotic twins with inflammatory bowel disease. TCRdb derives one entry per CDR3 protein from the 5' RACE reads, leaving out DNA. Its table lists about 300,000 distinct CDR3 sequences. Specimen: blood. These receptors all stem from a human donor with ulcerative colitis or Crohn's disease, or a healthy co-twin of an affected twin (not recorded which).

This chain joins TRBV20-1 and TRBJ2-7; TCRdb names TRBD1, which stays unverified in the absence of DNA. The germline V gene has CDR1 DFQATT and CDR2 SNEGSKA (reference sequence). The CDR3 extends over 15 amino acids. The CDR3 sequence: CSAQVRATATYEQYF.

V is TRBV12-3 or TRBV12-4 and J is TRBJ2-5; TCRdb picks TRBD1, but there is no DNA to check that call. This CDR3 is built from 16 residues. CDR3 loop: CASSLRGAGLSETQYF.

The chain has TRBV27 and TRBJ1-1. CDR3 size: 13 residues. Germline assignment: CDR1 MNHEY and CDR2 SMNVEV (reference sequence). CDR3 loop: CASSLHTGTEAFF.

The chain combines TRBV14 with TRBJ2-5; with no DNA, the TCRdb D assignment of TRBD2 cannot be verified. Germline V gives CDR1 SGHDN, CDR2 FVKESK. This CDR3 is built from 16 residues. The CDR3 sequence: CASSQVLRGYQETQYF.

This sequence joins TRBV15 and TRBJ2-7; TCRdb proposes TRBD2, but this gene call is untestable without DNA. CDR1 is LNHNV, CDR2 YYDKDF, per germline (reference sequence). This CDR3 has 18 residues. CDR3 in amino acids: CATSRDLGTSGNRYEQYF.

The chain has TRBV5-6 and TRBJ2-1; the D gene TCRdb calls, TRBD2, cannot be checked with no DNA. The CDR3 covers 15 residues. Germline lookup yields CDR1 SGHDT and CDR2 YYEEEE. This CDR3 reads CASSLELAGLGEQFF.

CDR3 amino acids: CASSLGWGEKLFF. The genes are TRBV5-1 and TRBJ1-4; TCRdb names TRBD1, which stays unverified in the absence of DNA. The CDR3 length is 13 residues. The germline CDR1 and CDR2 sequences are SGHRS and YFSETQ. Using reference TRBV5-1 and TRBJ1-4 for the parts outside the CDR3, the full variable domain is KAGVTQTPRYLIKTRGQQVTLSCSPISGHRSVSWYQQTPGQGLQFLFEYFSETQRNKGNFPGRFSGRQFSNSRSEMNVSTLELGDSALYLCASSLGWGEKLFFGSGTQLSVL.

J is TRBJ1-5 and V is TRBV10-3. The CDR3 is 12 residues long. The germline V gene encodes CDR1 ENHRY and CDR2 SYGVKD. The CDR3 loop is CAIRDRNQPQHF.

This rearrangement joins TRBV7-2 to TRBJ1-1. The germline gives CDR1 SGHTA, CDR2 FQGNSA. CDR3 length equals 14 residues. The CDR3 loop is CASSRMWMNTEAFF.

The CDR3 sequence is CAISAGDRNSYEQYF. The genes are TRBV10-3 and TRBJ2-7; the TCRdb D gene call, TRBD1, has no DNA to confirm it. Per germline, CDR1 ENHRY and CDR2 SYGVKD. This CDR3 spans 15 amino acids.

The gene calls are TRBV24-1 and TRBJ1-5; TCRdb's D call of TRBD1 is untestable without DNA. Germline loops: CDR1 KGHDR, CDR2 SFDVKD. The CDR3 consists of 15 residues. CDR3 region: CATSVGAGRNQPQHF.

CDR3 amino acids: CSARDRWSGSYEQYF. The chain carries TRBV20-1 and TRBJ2-7; TCRdb lists TRBD2, though no DNA is available to test this call. There are 15 residues in the CDR3. The germline gives CDR1 DFQATT, CDR2 SNEGSKA (reference sequence).

The chain recombines TRBV20-1 with TRBJ2-7; the TCRdb D gene call, TRBD1, has no DNA to confirm it. This CDR3 region has 15 residues. The germline V gene has CDR1 DFQATT and CDR2 SNEGSKA (reference sequence). CDR3 protein: CSARVWKQGAYEQYF.

The V call is TRBV12-3 or TRBV12-4, the J call TRBJ2-7. This CDR3 spans 11 amino acids. CDR3 loop: CASSLNNEQYF.

CDR3: CASTPDKPTDTQYF. The chain employs TRBV7-2 and TRBJ2-3; without DNA, the TCRdb call of TRBD1 cannot be checked. This CDR3 region has 14 residues. CDR1 SGHTA and CDR2 FQGNSA come from the germline V gene.

The CDR3 protein is CASSPYQDGQPQHF. The J gene is TRBJ1-5, the V gene TRBV7-9. CDR1 and CDR2 from the germline V gene are SEHNR and FQNEAQ (reference sequence). The CDR3 runs 14 residues. Looking up the rest from reference TRBV7-9 and TRBJ1-5 gives the full variable domain: DTGVSQNPRHKITKRGQNVTFRCDPISEHNRLYWYRQTLGQGPEFLTYFQNEAQLEKSRLLSDRFSAERPKGSFSTLEIQRTEQGDSAMYLCASSPYQDGQPQHFGDGTRLSIL.

V is TRBV3-1 and J is TRBJ1-3. This CDR3 has 15 amino acids. The germline V gene encodes CDR1 LGHDT and CDR2 YNNKEL (reference sequence). CDR3 residues: CASSQRQGAGNTIYF.

The chain links TRBV4-3 to TRBJ1-5; the D call from TCRdb, TRBD1, cannot be confirmed without DNA. Germline V gene lookup returns CDR1 LGHNA and CDR2 YSLEER. The CDR3 contains 15 residues. The CDR3 protein is CASSQRQGSNQPQHF.

This chain links TRBV5-1 with TRBJ2-2; TCRdb indicates TRBD1, and absent DNA this call remains unverified. The CDR3 loop spans 15 amino acids. CDR1 and CDR2 from the germline V gene are SGHRS and YFSETQ. The CDR3 sequence is CASSLVPGLPGELFF.

This sequence joins TRBV2 and TRBJ2-3. Germline V gene sequence: CDR1 SNHLY, CDR2 FYNNEI. The CDR3 consists of 15 residues. The CDR3 is CASSVGQIATDTQYF.